Listed here are 29 T cell receptor beta chains from one sample, sequenced in a study of T cells in Graves' hyperthyroidism and ophthalmopathy. The TCR beta CDR3 regions underwent amplification using RNA transcripts as the source. Using the HTBI primer set, a first-round RT-PCR was run on the TCR CDR3. From the multiplex PCR reads, TCRdb called clonotypes with MiXCR, one entry per CDR3 protein. The sample has tens of thousands of distinct CDR3 sequences, roughly 51% seen once. Sequencing was done on a sample of peripheral blood or thyroid tissue (not recorded which). Receptor source: a man aged 18 to 30 with Graves' hyperthyroidism.

This clonotype showed up many times. The gene calls are TRBV3-1 and TRBJ2-7, with D perhaps TRBD2 (6 bases). The CDR3 runs 17 residues. V was pared by 0 bases and J by 2 bases, with 17 bases between. Germline values: CDR1 LGHDT, CDR2 YNNKEL (reference sequence). The CDR3 DNA is TGTGCCAGCAGCCAAGATGGGTTAGGCGGGGCAACCTACGAGCAGTACTTC. Its protein is CASSQDGLGGATYEQYF.

This chain joins TRBV11-2 and TRBJ1-1; D may be TRBD1 (6 bases). Germline assignment: CDR1 SGHAT and CDR2 FQNNGV. The CDR3 contains 13 residues. The V end lost 4 bases, the J end lost 7 bases, and 13 bases lay between the germline ends. CDR3 in DNA: TGTGCCAGCAGCTCCCGACAGGCTATTGAAGCTTTCTTT. Its translation: CASSSRQAIEAFF.

This clonotype was seen ten or more times. J is TRBJ1-2 and V is TRBV28; 7 positions match TRBD1. There are 16 residues in the CDR3. Per germline, CDR1 MDHEN and CDR2 SYDVKM. The V gene end was trimmed by 5 bases and the J gene end by 0 bases; junction bases not matched to a gene: 9. CDR3: CASSGTDRVPNYGYTF. The CDR3 nucleotides are TGTGCCAGCAGTGGGACAGATCGGGTCCCTAACTATGGCTACACCTTC.

The chain employs TRBV10-2 and TRBJ1-2, with D possibly being TRBD1 (5 bases). Trimming left V 3 bases short and J 4 bases short, with 9 bases between. CDR1 and CDR2 from the germline V gene are WSHSY and SAAADI. The CDR3 has 13 residues. The chain's CDR3 is CASSDPRGYGYTF. CDR3 sequence (DNA): TGCGCCAGCAGTGATCCGAGGGGCTATGGCTACACCTTC.

This chain joins TRBV19 and TRBJ1-2; 7 bases are shared with TRBD1. CDR1 and CDR2 (germline): LNHDA, SQIVND (reference sequence). CDR3 length: 14 amino acids. The V gene end was trimmed by 4 bases and the J gene end by 5 bases; junction bases not matched to a gene: 7. The CDR3 reads CASSKRQGEYGYTF. The DNA for the CDR3 is TGTGCCAGTAGTAAGCGACAGGGTGAATATGGCTACACCTTC.

This clonotype was counted ten times or more. The CDR3 sequence is CASSLGRTGTDTQYF. As DNA, the CDR3 is TGTGCCAGCAGTTTGGGAAGGACCGGCACAGATACGCAGTATTTT. The chain has TRBV12-3 or TRBV12-4 and TRBJ2-3; no clear D gene. Trimming cost V 3 bases and J 1 base, with 11 bases left between them. This CDR3 has 15 amino acids.

This clonotype was picked up many times. The chain has TRBV7-2 and TRBJ2-2, with a tentative D call TRBD1 (6 bases). This CDR3 has 16 amino acids. Germline assignment: CDR1 SGHTA and CDR2 FQGNSA. Trimming removed 1 base from V and 2 bases from J, with 11 bases in between. The CDR3 sequence is CASSLGTVLNTGELFF. The CDR3 DNA reads TGTGCCAGCAGCTTAGGGACAGTCTTAAACACCGGGGAGCTGTTTTTT.

In the case of this clonotype: The junction shows a germline mismatch at one end, possibly a read error. The rearrangement joins TRBV7-8 to TRBJ1-5; no definite D call. Looked up from germline, CDR1 is SGHVS and CDR2 is FQNEAQ. This CDR3 region has 14 residues. The CDR3 loop is CASSQVGFLQAQHF. The CDR3 nucleotides are TGCGCCAGCAGCCAGGTTGGTTTCCTCCAGGCCCAGCATTTT.

The chain links TRBV20-1 to TRBJ2-7; 8 bases match TRBD1. CDR3 length equals 13 residues. V lost 1 base, J lost 6 bases, and 5 bases stayed unmatched. Germline loops: CDR1 DFQATT, CDR2 SNEGSKA (reference sequence). The CDR3 spells CSARVQGAGEQYF. For the CDR3, the DNA is TGCAGTGCTAGAGTGCAGGGGGCTGGCGAGCAGTACTTC.

This clonotype was observed at least ten times. This rearrangement joins TRBV5-6 to TRBJ2-7; D possibly corresponds to TRBD2 (6 bases). The CDR3 has 16 residues. V lost 5 bases, J lost 1 base, and 19 bases lay in between. The V gene's germline CDR1 is SGHDT and CDR2 YYEEEE. Here the CDR3 reads CASSSGPEEGSYEQYF. The CDR3 DNA follows: TGTGCCAGCAGTTCGGGGCCCGAGGAGGGATCCTACGAGCAGTACTTC.

Only a few counts were recorded for this clonotype. CDR3 loop: CATGTDRGYEQYF. The DNA of the CDR3 is TGTGCCACCGGAACGGACAGGGGCTACGAGCAGTACTTC. V usage is TRBV15 and J usage is TRBJ2-7; 9 bases are shared with TRBD1. V lost 8 bases to trimming and J lost 3 bases; unmatched junction nucleotides: 5. The germline CDR1 and CDR2 sequences are LNHNV and YYDKDF (reference sequence). The CDR3 contains 13 residues.

This clonotype occurred many times. The chain couples TRBV6-2 or TRBV6-3 to TRBJ2-7, with 7 positions matching TRBD1. The germline CDR1 and CDR2 sequences are MNHEY and SVGEGT. This CDR3 contains 17 residues. Trimming took 2 bases from V and 7 from J; bases not matched to a gene: 17. The CDR3: CASSYPLTTGQGKEQYF. CDR3 nucleotide sequence: TGTGCCAGCAGTTACCCCCTCACGACAGGGCAAGGCAAGGAGCAGTACTTC.

This clonotype was counted many times. This chain connects TRBV7-2 to TRBJ2-7; either TRBD1 or TRBD2 may supply D (5 bases each). The CDR3 contains 17 residues. Trimming took 5 bases from V and 0 from J, leaving 20 bases between them. CDR1 and CDR2 (germline): SGHTA, FQGNSA. The DNA of the CDR3 is TGTGCCAGCAGCACCTCCCTCGGGGCGGATAGCTCCTACGAGCAGTACTTC. It codes for CASSTSLGADSSYEQYF.

This clonotype was observed a handful of times. This chain links TRBV24-1 with TRBJ1-1; D is unresolved. Germline V gives CDR1 KGHDR, CDR2 SFDVKD. The CDR3 has 11 amino acids. V was trimmed by 8 bases and J by 4 bases, leaving 7 bases between them. The CDR3, as DNA: TGTGCCACCACAGAGGGCACTGAAGCTTTCTTT. Protein: CATTEGTEAFF.

The sample holds many counts of this clonotype. This chain uses TRBV11-2 with TRBJ1-1, with D maybe TRBD1 (5 bases). Germline values: CDR1 SGHAT, CDR2 FQNNGV. V lost 4 bases, J lost 0 bases, and 18 bases lay in between. CDR3 length equals 17 residues. This chain's CDR3 is CASSSGTTFTLNTEAFF. In DNA form, the CDR3 reads TGTGCCAGCAGCTCAGGGACCACGTTTACATTGAACACTGAAGCTTTCTTT.

This clonotype was recorded many times. The chain carries TRBV7-9 and TRBJ2-7, with D uncertain. The CDR3 is made up of 13 amino acids. With 4 bases removed from V and 5 bases from J, the gap between germline ends came to 12 bases. Germline CDR1 and CDR2: SEHNR and FQNEAQ (reference sequence). The CDR3 sequence: CASSSGPVHEQYF. CDR3 nucleotide sequence: TGTGCCAGCAGCTCCGGGCCCGTCCACGAGCAGTACTTC.

Only a few counts were recorded for this clonotype. This chain joins TRBV4-3 and TRBJ2-3; a weak D match, TRBD2 (5 bases). The germline V gene encodes CDR1 LGHNA and CDR2 YSLEER. CDR3 length: 14 amino acids. Trimming removed 1 base from V and 8 bases from J, with 13 bases in between. DNA for the CDR3: TGCGCCAGCAGCCAAGGCTCCCATGGAGGTACGCAGTATTTT. It is translated as CASSQGSHGGTQYF.

In this sample, this clonotype turned up once. The junction departs from germline at one end; a sequencing error may be responsible. The J gene is TRBJ2-5, the V gene TRBV5-4; 8 bases line up with TRBD2. Germline values: CDR1 SGHNT, CDR2 YYREEE (reference sequence). This CDR3 region has 13 residues. The CDR3 protein is CASSSLAEETQCF. The CDR3 DNA follows: TGTGCCAGCAGCTCACTAGCGGAAGAGACCCAGTGCTTC.

This clonotype is categorized as medium-sized. This chain uses TRBV7-2 with TRBJ2-5; TRBD2 matches at 12 bases. The CDR3 consists of 15 residues. The ends lost 4 bases at V and 4 bases at J; junction bases unmatched: 4. Germline assignment: CDR1 SGHTA and CDR2 FQGNSA. The DNA of the CDR3 is TGTGCCAGCAGCTCGACTAGCGGGGGAGGAGAGACCCAGTACTTC. It is translated as CASSSTSGGGETQYF. The complete variable domain, with remaining parts taken from reference TRBV7-2 and TRBJ2-5, reads GAGVSQSPSNKVTEKGKDVELRCDPISGHTALYWYRQSLGQGLEFLIYFQGNSAPDKSGLPSDRFSAERTGGSVSTLTIQRTQQEDSAVYLCASSSTSGGGETQYFGPGTRLLVL.

Comments on this clonotype: One end of the junction fails to match germline, which may point to a read error. The chain is built from TRBV29-1 and TRBJ2-5; no reliable D call. The CDR3 sequence is 11 residues long. Germline CDR1 is SQVTM and CDR2 is ANQGSEA. The chain's CDR3 is CSSERPESQYF. The CDR3 DNA is TGCAGCAGTGAAAGACCGGAGAGCCAGTACTTC.

In regard to this clonotype: One junction end does not reproduce the germline sequence, and a read error may be involved. The chain carries TRBV10-3 and TRBJ2-6; tentatively, D is TRBD1 (5 bases). Looked up from germline, CDR1 is ENHRY and CDR2 is SYGVKD. The CDR3 totals 16 residues. The DNA for the CDR3 is TGTGCCATCATGGCAGGGCAATTCTCTGGGGCCTACGTCCTGACTTTC. Translated, it gives CAIMAGQFSGAYVLTF.

This clonotype occurred many times. The rearrangement joins TRBV6-6 to TRBJ1-2, with 9 bases that match TRBD1. The V gene end was trimmed by 0 bases and the J gene end by 8 bases; junction bases not matched to a gene: 7. Germline-derived CDR1 and CDR2 are MNHNY and SVGAGI (reference sequence). There are 15 residues in the CDR3. CDR3 amino acids: CASSYSGGQGGGYTF. The DNA for the CDR3 is TGTGCCAGCAGTTACTCGGGGGGACAGGGAGGCGGCTACACCTTC.

This clonotype was detected ten times or more. The chain employs TRBV7-2 and TRBJ1-2, with 7 bases fitting TRBD1. Germline values: CDR1 SGHTA, CDR2 FQGNSA. The CDR3 totals 13 residues. Trimming took 8 bases from V and 4 from J; bases not matched to a gene: 7. CDR3 loop: CASGRDSGYGYTF. The CDR3 nucleotides are TGTGCCAGCGGCCGGGACAGTGGCTATGGCTACACCTTC.

This chain's CDR3 is CATSKRGTVQETQYF. The CDR3 DNA follows: TGTGCCACCAGCAAGAGAGGGACAGTCCAAGAGACCCAGTACTTC. The genes are TRBV15 and TRBJ2-5; the match to TRBD1 covers 7 bases. V was pared by 4 bases and J by 1 base, with 6 bases of the junction left unmatched. Germline V gene lookup returns CDR1 LNHNV and CDR2 YYDKDF (reference sequence). The CDR3 has 15 amino acids.

V usage is TRBV6-1 and J usage is TRBJ2-5, with 9 bases matching TRBD1. Germline values: CDR1 MNHNS, CDR2 SASEGT. V shed 4 bases and J 0 bases; nucleotides not matched to a gene: 9. The CDR3 loop spans 17 amino acids. The CDR3 protein is CASSVEPTGGYQETQYF. The CDR3 DNA reads as TGTGCCAGCAGTGTAGAACCGACAGGGGGATACCAAGAGACCCAGTACTTC.

The rearrangement uses TRBV20-1 and TRBJ2-7, with 7 positions matching TRBD1. V was clipped by 3 bases and J by 4 bases; unmatched bases: 6. The CDR3 is made up of 13 amino acids. Looked up from germline, CDR1 is DFQATT and CDR2 is SNEGSKA (reference sequence). The CDR3 spells CSASAGTEYEQYF. Written as DNA, the CDR3 is TGCAGTGCTAGCGCCGGGACAGAATACGAGCAGTACTTC.

This clonotype was seen more than once but under ten times. The chain uses TRBV18 and TRBJ2-3; D is undetermined. Trimming took off 1 base at V and 1 base at J, with 6 bases between the two ends. The V gene's germline CDR1 is KGHSH and CDR2 LQKENI. The CDR3 spans 14 residues. The CDR3 region is CASSPQERTDTQYF. Here the CDR3 DNA reads TGTGCCAGCTCACCACAGGAACGCACAGATACGCAGTATTTT.

Of note for this clonotype: A much larger clone lies a single base off, so this may be a read error. The V call is TRBV5-4, the J call TRBJ2-5; D is ambiguous. The length of the CDR3 is 13 residues. In germline, CDR1 is SGHNT, CDR2 YYREEE (reference sequence). V shed 7 bases and J shed 4 bases, with 14 bases lying between them. The CDR3 region is CASSHTSGETQYF. The CDR3 region has the DNA TGTGCCAGCTCACACACCTCGGGAGAGACCCAGTACTTC.

J is TRBJ1-2 and V is TRBV2; tentative D call: TRBD1 (6 bases). V was trimmed by 6 bases and J by 2 bases, leaving 10 bases between them. This CDR3 comprises 13 residues. In germline, CDR1 is SNHLY, CDR2 FYNNEI. The CDR3 protein is CASRKGGNYGYTF. The DNA for the CDR3 is TGTGCCAGCAGGAAAGGGGGAAACTATGGCTACACCTTC.